The T cell receptor beta chain under discussion was sequenced for a study of human CD8 memory T cell subsets. Whole-study results and caveats: Only a minimal degree of mutual overlap characterized stem-like memory and precursor exhausted T cell repertoires. Estimates that used Chao1 suggested higher diversity in stem-like memory T cells than in precursor exhausted T cells.

The authors defined TPEX cells as CCR7+ PD-1+ TIGIT+ early memory CD8+ T cells carrying exhausted-like traits. It was by negative magnetic separation that total CD8+ T cells were enriched. With regard to this clonotype: Its antigen is not known.

The authors made TCR beta libraries using UMI-labeled 5' RACE. For each CDR3 protein, TCRdb gives one entry from its re-call of the 5' RACE reads, without DNA. This specimen shows about 10,000 distinct CDR3 sequences; the ten leading clones hold 20%. Sequencing was performed on CD8+ T cells from PBMCs. The receptor was derived from a human donor in good health.

CDR3 region: CASSISLYNEQFF. The chain uses TRBV19 and TRBJ2-1. The CDR3 is 13 amino acids. Germline V lookup: CDR1 LNHDA, CDR2 SQIVND (reference sequence).